These 26 T cell receptor beta chains came from one sample sequenced in a study of T cell responses to AZD1222 COVID-19 vaccine. Libraries were prepared by immunoSEQ multiplex PCR; TCRdb keeps only in-frame clonotypes and omits some of them. The table records 200,000 to 300,000 clones, about 92% of them present only once. This material consisted of peripheral blood, taken on day 0 of AZD1222 vaccination. Receptors originate from an adult in good health.

The chain is built from TRBV7-3 and TRBJ2-1, with TRBD2 as a possible D gene (6 bases). The CDR3 totals 15 residues. Looked up from germline, CDR1 is SGHTA and CDR2 is FQGTGA. The V end was cut by 5 bases, the J end by 5 bases, with 16 bases between. The CDR3 protein is CASSLGLAQNNEQFF. In DNA form, the CDR3 reads TGTGCCAGCAGCCTGGGACTGGCCCAGAACAATGAGCAGTTCTTC.

V and J are TRBV5-1 and TRBJ1-3, with D unresolved. Germline V gene sequence: CDR1 SGHRS, CDR2 YFSETQ. V lost 5 bases and J 0 bases, leaving 15 bases between the germline ends. The CDR3 runs to 16 residues. CDR3 sequence: CASSSGSADSGNTIYF. The CDR3, as DNA: TGCGCCAGCAGTTCGGGTAGCGCCGACTCTGGAAACACCATATATTTT.

This sequence joins TRBV4-1 and TRBJ1-1, with D perhaps matching TRBD1 (6 bases). The V end lost 4 bases, the J end lost 1 base, and 13 bases lay between the germline ends. CDR3 length equals 15 residues. The germline V gene encodes CDR1 MGHRA and CDR2 YSYEKL. In DNA form, the CDR3 reads TGCGCCAGCAGCCCCCAGGGGTCGGGGAACACTGAAGCTTTCTTT. It yields the protein CASSPQGSGNTEAFF.

This chain connects TRBV27 to TRBJ2-2, with a possible D match to TRBD2 (6 bases). The germline gives CDR1 MNHEY, CDR2 SMNVEV (reference sequence). The CDR3 consists of 13 residues. V was pared by 5 bases and J by 8 bases, with 12 bases between. CDR3 amino acids: CASSTTSWGELFF. For the CDR3, the DNA is TGTGCCAGCAGTACCACTAGCTGGGGGGAGCTGTTTTTT.

The CDR3 DNA follows: TGTGCCAGCAGGTCGGACAGGGTTACAGATACGCAGTATTTT. This codes for CASRSDRVTDTQYF. This chain links TRBV7-3 with TRBJ2-3, with 8 nucleotides matching TRBD1. CDR1 and CDR2 from the germline V gene are SGHTA and FQGTGA. With V trimmed by 6 bases and J by 3 bases, 5 bases remained unmatched. This CDR3 has 14 amino acids.

This chain links TRBV5-1 with TRBJ2-2; unclear D gene. V lost 3 bases, J lost 8 bases, and 8 bases lay in between. The germline CDR1 and CDR2 sequences are SGHRS and YFSETQ. The CDR3 is made up of 12 amino acids. Written as DNA, the CDR3 is TGCGCCAGCAGCTACCCCGCTGGGGAGCTGTTTTTT. This translates into CASSYPAGELFF.

V gene TRBV11-2 combines with J gene TRBJ2-1; the D is unclear. V was clipped by 5 bases and J by 0 bases, with 8 bases between them. CDR1 and CDR2 from the germline V gene are SGHAT and FQNNGV. CDR3 length equals 14 residues. The CDR3 protein is CASSHISSYNEQFF. The CDR3 DNA follows: TGTGCCAGCAGCCATATTAGCTCCTACAATGAGCAGTTCTTC.

The V gene is TRBV3-1 (or the pseudogene TRBV3-2), the J gene TRBJ1-3; D gene unclear. The CDR3 runs 11 residues. The V and J ends lost 4 bases and 4 bases respectively, with 2 bases between them. Germline lookup yields CDR1 LGHDT and CDR2 YNNKEL (reference sequence). CDR3 loop: CASSRGNTIYF. For the CDR3, the DNA is TGTGCCAGCAGCCGCGGAAACACCATATATTTT.

This chain joins TRBV11-2 and TRBJ2-3; D possibly corresponds to TRBD2 (6 bases). The CDR3 has 13 amino acids. CDR1 and CDR2 from the germline V gene are SGHAT and FQNNGV. V was pared by 6 bases and J by 0 bases, with 7 bases between. CDR3 sequence: CASSGGSTDTQYF. CDR3 nucleotide sequence: TGTGCCAGCAGTGGAGGGAGCACAGATACGCAGTATTTT.

This clone was recorded once. The CDR3 protein is CATRDRGYTGELFF. The DNA for the CDR3 is TGTGCCACCCGGGACAGGGGTTACACCGGGGAGCTGTTTTTT. The chain joins TRBV7-9 to TRBJ2-2; 10 nucleotides match TRBD1. V lost 10 bases, J lost 3 bases, and 5 bases stayed unmatched. CDR1 is SEHNR and CDR2 is FQNEAQ in the germline V gene (reference sequence). The CDR3 has 14 amino acids.

The V and J genes are TRBV18 and TRBJ1-1, with 7 bases that match TRBD1. V was pared by 4 bases and J by 2 bases, with 7 bases of the junction left unmatched. CDR1 KGHSH and CDR2 LQKENI come from the germline V gene. This CDR3 contains 15 residues. In nucleotides, the CDR3 is TGTGCCAGCTCACTAAGGACAGGCGTTAACACTGAAGCTTTCTTT. This codes for CASSLRTGVNTEAFF.

The V gene is TRBV28, the J gene TRBJ2-7, with 7 bases matching TRBD1. This CDR3 is 14 amino acids long. Germline-derived CDR1 and CDR2 are MDHEN and SYDVKM. Unmatched junction bases numbered 7, after V lost 6 bases and J lost 2 bases. This CDR3 is CASRRPGQTYEQYF. Here the CDR3 DNA reads TGTGCCAGCAGACGACCGGGACAGACCTACGAGCAGTACTTC.

This chain's CDR3 is CASSLDGPYSGNTIYF. DNA for the CDR3: TGCGCCAGCAGCTTGGACGGGCCCTACTCTGGAAACACCATATATTTT. V is TRBV5-1 and J is TRBJ1-3, with D unclear. Germline lookup yields CDR1 SGHRS and CDR2 YFSETQ. The CDR3 totals 16 residues. V was pared by 0 bases and J by 0 bases, with 10 bases between. The complete variable domain, with remaining parts taken from reference TRBV5-1 and TRBJ1-3, reads KAGVTQTPRYLIKTRGQQVTLSCSPISGHRSVSWYQQTPGQGLQFLFEYFSETQRNKGNFPGRFSGRQFSNSRSEMNVSTLELGDSALYLCASSLDGPYSGNTIYFGEGSWLTVV.

The V call is TRBV11-1, the J call TRBJ2-7, with 10 nucleotides matching TRBD2. This CDR3 spans 15 amino acids. Germline assignment: CDR1 SGHAT and CDR2 FQDESV (reference sequence). V shed 5 bases, J shed 5 bases, and the junction held 9 bases outside the gene matches. CDR3: CASSPGTSANHEQYF. Here the CDR3 DNA reads TGTGCCAGCAGCCCGGGGACTAGCGCGAACCACGAGCAGTACTTC.

This chain uses TRBV7-2 with TRBJ2-1; possibly TRBD1 for D (5 bases). The CDR3 runs to 15 residues. Germline V gene data show CDR1 as SGHTA and CDR2 as FQGNSA. The V end was cut by 2 bases, the J end by 0 bases, with 8 bases between. The CDR3 nucleotides are TGTGCCAGCAGCTTAAGTCAGGGCTCCTACAATGAGCAGTTCTTC. This translates into CASSLSQGSYNEQFF.

J is TRBJ2-7 and V is TRBV3-1 (or the pseudogene TRBV3-2), with D unresolved. Germline-derived CDR1 and CDR2 are LGHDT and YNNKEL (reference sequence). Trimming pared 3 bases from V and 5 bases from J, leaving 8 bases between. There are 12 residues in the CDR3. The CDR3 nucleotides read TGTGCCAGCAGCCAGGTGGGCCACGAGCAGTACTTC. Amino acid sequence: CASSQVGHEQYF.

The rearrangement links TRBV5-1 to TRBJ1-3, with D possibly being TRBD1 (6 bases). V lost 8 bases to trimming and J lost 0 bases, with 12 bases between them. CDR1 and CDR2 (germline): SGHRS, YFSETQ. This CDR3 spans 14 amino acids. CDR3 nucleotides: TGCGCCAGTAGGGACACCAGCTCTGGAAACACCATATATTTT. Its protein is CASRDTSSGNTIYF.

The chain links TRBV3-1 (or the pseudogene TRBV3-2) to TRBJ1-1, with D unresolved. The CDR3 is 12 residues long. Germline V CDR1 and CDR2: LGHDT, YNNKEL (reference sequence). Trimming took off 1 base at V and 7 bases at J, with 7 bases between the two ends. CDR3 nucleotides: TGTGCCAGCAGCCAAGCTACGGGTGAAGCTTTCTTT. Residues: CASSQATGEAFF.

The chain uses TRBV24-1 and TRBJ2-3; tentatively, D is TRBD2 (5 bases). CDR1 is KGHDR and CDR2 is SFDVKD in the germline V gene. V was shortened by 5 bases and J by 0 bases, with 20 bases between the two germline ends. The CDR3 is made up of 18 amino acids. For the CDR3, the DNA is TGTGCCACCAGTGGTGGTGGTAGCGCGCCTGCTAGCACAGATACGCAGTATTTT. Translation: CATSGGGSAPASTDTQYF.

The chain is built from TRBV2 and TRBJ2-2; the D is unclear. The V gene lost 9 bases and the J gene lost 1 base, with 15 bases spanning the gap. CDR1 is SNHLY, CDR2 FYNNEI, per germline. This CDR3 is 15 amino acids long. CDR3 bases: TGTGCCAGTGTGGCGACGACAATGAACACCGGGGAGCTGTTTTTT. Its protein is CASVATTMNTGELFF. The whole variable domain, remainder taken from reference TRBV2 and TRBJ2-2, is EPEVTQTPSHQVTQMGQEVILRCVPISNHLYFYWYRQILGQKVEFLVSFYNNEISEKSEIFDDQFSVERPDGSNFTLKIRSTKLEDSAMYFCASVATTMNTGELFFGEGSRLTVL.

The CDR3 reads CASSSGAGGTGELFF. CDR3 nucleotides: TGTGCCAGCAGCTCGGGGGCGGGAGGCACCGGGGAGCTGTTTTTT. The rearrangement joins TRBV28 to TRBJ2-2; 8 bases map to TRBD2. Per germline, CDR1 MDHEN and CDR2 SYDVKM. J gave up 4 bases and V 6 bases, and 7 bases lay outside the gene matches. The CDR3 sequence is 15 residues long.

This chain links TRBV3-1 (or the pseudogene TRBV3-2) with TRBJ1-6, with 7 bases aligning to TRBD1. CDR1 is LGHDT, CDR2 YNNKEL, per germline (reference sequence). Losses at the gene ends were 3 bases for V and 7 bases for J; bases not matched to a gene: 6. The CDR3 is made up of 15 amino acids. The CDR3 bases are TGTGCCAGCAGCCAGGCAGGGACAGAAAATTCACCCCTCCACTTT. Translated: CASSQAGTENSPLHF.

The chain uses TRBV28 and TRBJ1-6; possible D gene TRBD1, 5 bases. V lost 4 bases and J lost 0, with 7 bases in between. Germline V gives CDR1 MDHEN, CDR2 SYDVKM. The CDR3 consists of 15 residues. The DNA for the CDR3 is TGTGCCAGCAGTTCAGGGAGCTCCTATAATTCACCCCTCCACTTT. It is translated as CASSSGSSYNSPLHF.

The gene calls are TRBV5-1 and TRBJ1-1; 8 bases are a match to TRBD1. Germline CDR1 is SGHRS and CDR2 is YFSETQ. The V segment lost 0 bases and the J segment 6 bases; nucleotides outside the gene matches: 4. The CDR3 is 14 amino acids. CDR3 nucleotides: TGCGCCAGCAGCTTGGGACAGGGGTTCGCTGAAGCTTTCTTT. It codes for CASSLGQGFAEAFF.

J is TRBJ2-7 and V is TRBV5-6; 7 nucleotides align to TRBD1. Germline CDR1 SGHDT, CDR2 YYEEEE. CDR3 length equals 15 residues. Trimming cost V 4 bases and J 4 bases; bases outside gene matches: 11. The DNA of the CDR3 is TGTGCCAGCAGCCCCGACGGCGGCAGGGGGTACGAGCAGTACTTC. Translated, it gives CASSPDGGRGYEQYF.

The chain links TRBV3-1 (or the pseudogene TRBV3-2) to TRBJ1-2; tentatively, D is TRBD1 (6 bases). V lost 5 bases, J lost 8 bases, and 12 bases lay in between. CDR1 is LGHDT and CDR2 is YNNKEL in the germline V gene (reference sequence). CDR3 length: 12 amino acids. CDR3 sequence: CASSAGDKGYTF. CDR3 nucleotide sequence: TGTGCCAGCAGCGCAGGGGATAAAGGCTACACCTTC.